The 9 T cell receptor beta chains presented below share a single source sample, sequenced in a study of blood T cell repertoires in COVID-19. Repertoires were generated with immunoSEQ multiplex PCR, while TCRdb's copy carries only in-frame clones and drops some. In the table there are about 69,000 clones, 90% of which are singletons. The sequenced sample consisted of peripheral blood. All receptors come from a woman aged 18-35 years with acute or convalescent COVID-19.

J is TRBJ2-2 and V is TRBV27, with D perhaps matching TRBD1 (5 bases). This CDR3 is 15 amino acids long. Germline CDR1 MNHEY, CDR2 SMNVEV (reference sequence). V was shortened by 6 bases and J by 3 bases, with 14 bases between the two germline ends. CDR3 nucleotides: TGTGCCAGCAGACGGAACAGGATGGACACCGGGGAGCTGTTTTTT. Translating gives CASRRNRMDTGELFF.

The chain recombines TRBV11-2 with TRBJ2-2; D gene ambiguous. Looked up from germline, CDR1 is SGHAT and CDR2 is FQNNGV. The length of the CDR3 is 15 residues. Trimming took off 1 base at V and 1 base at J, with 7 bases between the two ends. As DNA, the CDR3 is TGTGCCAGCAGCTTAGGGAGTTTGAACACCGGGGAGCTGTTTTTT. Translation: CASSLGSLNTGELFF.

V usage is TRBV19 and J usage is TRBJ2-2, with a possible D match to TRBD1 (5 bases). Germline V gives CDR1 LNHDA, CDR2 SQIVND (reference sequence). There are 13 residues in the CDR3. The germline V and J ends were trimmed by 6 bases and 6 bases, with 11 bases remaining between them. CDR3 in DNA: TGTGCCAGTAGCACGCAGGGTCCCGGGGAGCTGTTTTTT. Translated, it gives CASSTQGPGELFF.

The rearrangement joins TRBV29-1 to TRBJ1-2; possible D gene TRBD1, 6 bases. This CDR3 has 11 residues. Germline loops: CDR1 SQVTM, CDR2 ANQGSEA. The ends were cut back, 4 bases at V and 7 bases at J, with 10 bases in the middle. The CDR3 reads CSVVWGPGYTF. The DNA of the CDR3 is TGCAGCGTTGTATGGGGGCCTGGCTACACCTTC.

The chain links TRBV21-1 to TRBJ1-4; TRBD1, the table's D call, lacks a check against the DNA. TRBV21-1 is flagged as a pseudogene. The CDR3 spans 18 residues. CDR3 in DNA: TGTGCCAGCAGCTTGACGGCAGGGGGCACGGTAACTAATGAAAAACTGTTTTTT. It encodes CASSLTAGGTVTNEKLFF.

This clone was detected only once. This chain links TRBV1 with TRBJ2-3; no DNA check was done on the table's D call, TRBD2. TRBV1 is designated a pseudogene. The CDR3 consists of 17 residues. In DNA form, the CDR3 reads TGCACCAGCAGCCAAAGACTAGCGGGGGGACCCACAGATACGCAGTATTTT. Amino acid sequence: CTSSQRLAGGPTDTQYF.

This clone was counted once. The CDR3 here is CASSLEGGEPQHF. The DNA of the CDR3 is TGTGCCAGCAGCTTAGAAGGAGGGGAGCCCCAGCATTTT. This chain joins TRBV7-2 and TRBJ1-5, with D perhaps matching TRBD1 (5 bases). Trimming removed 1 base at V and 8 bases at J, with 9 bases between. Germline lookup yields CDR1 SGHTA and CDR2 FQGNSA. CDR3 length: 13 amino acids. The variable domain in full, with the rest retrieved from reference TRBV7-2 and TRBJ1-5, is GAGVSQSPSNKVTEKGKDVELRCDPISGHTALYWYRQSLGQGLEFLIYFQGNSAPDKSGLPSDRFSAERTGGSVSTLTIQRTQQEDSAVYLCASSLEGGEPQHFGDGTRLSIL.

This clone was counted once. The chain combines TRBV5-1 with TRBJ1-1, with D tentatively TRBD1 (6 bases). Germline V CDR1 and CDR2: SGHRS, YFSETQ. The CDR3 spans 13 residues. V lost 4 bases to trimming and J lost 3 bases, with 10 bases between them. CDR3 nucleotide sequence: TGCGCCAGCAGCCTAAACAGGGACACTGAAGCTTTCTTT. It is translated as CASSLNRDTEAFF. The full variable domain, with the rest looked up from reference TRBV5-1 and TRBJ1-1, is KAGVTQTPRYLIKTRGQQVTLSCSPISGHRSVSWYQQTPGQGLQFLFEYFSETQRNKGNFPGRFSGRQFSNSRSEMNVSTLELGDSALYLCASSLNRDTEAFFGQGTRLTVV.

V usage is TRBV9 and J usage is TRBJ2-5; 10 positions match TRBD2. The CDR3 length is 16 residues. Germline V gene lookup returns CDR1 SGDLS and CDR2 YYNGEE. The trim removed 4 bases at V and 5 bases at J, leaving 11 bases unmatched. The CDR3 reads CASSPGLAAGRETQYF. The CDR3 bases are TGTGCCAGCAGCCCAGGACTAGCGGCGGGGCGGGAGACCCAGTACTTC.